This record covers a single T cell receptor beta chain. The data were taken from a study of CD8+ T cells in alopecia areata. The treatment is: oral pan-JAK inhibitor, 5-10 mg twice daily. Germline V gene lookup returns CDR1 MDHEN and CDR2 SYDVKM. Trimming cost V 6 bases and J 3 bases, with 18 bases left between them. CDR3 length: 16 amino acids. Extraction of RNA preceded its reverse transcription into cDNA, which served as the sequencing template. Assay used: immunoSEQ multiplex PCR; TCRdb lists only in-frame clones, some missing. The sample yields about 120,000 clones, 53% seen once. The source of this sequence is a human donor with alopecia areata. The source material was CD4+ T cells sorted from blood, sampled at week 4, from a patient treated with tofacitinib. The chain links TRBV28 to TRBJ1-5; no clear D gene. DNA of the CDR3: TGTGCCAGCAGCTCTCTCCGGAGGAGTTCCAATCAGCCCCAGCATTTT. As protein: CASSSLRRSSNQPQHF.